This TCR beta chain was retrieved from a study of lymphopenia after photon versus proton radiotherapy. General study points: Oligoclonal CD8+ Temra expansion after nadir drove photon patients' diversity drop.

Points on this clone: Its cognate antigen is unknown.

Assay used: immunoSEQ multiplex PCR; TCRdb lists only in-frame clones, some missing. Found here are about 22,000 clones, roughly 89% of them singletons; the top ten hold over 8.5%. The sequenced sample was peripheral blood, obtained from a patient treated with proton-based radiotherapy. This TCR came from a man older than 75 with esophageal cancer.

Written as DNA, the CDR3 is TGTGCCAGCAGCTCCGCTTTATCTTACGAGCAGTACTTC. This translates into CASSSALSYEQYF. V usage is TRBV7-9 and J usage is TRBJ2-7; D call uncertain. The V end was cut by 4 bases, the J end by 4 bases, with 11 bases between. Germline assignment: CDR1 SEHNR and CDR2 FQNEAQ (reference sequence). The CDR3 has 13 amino acids.